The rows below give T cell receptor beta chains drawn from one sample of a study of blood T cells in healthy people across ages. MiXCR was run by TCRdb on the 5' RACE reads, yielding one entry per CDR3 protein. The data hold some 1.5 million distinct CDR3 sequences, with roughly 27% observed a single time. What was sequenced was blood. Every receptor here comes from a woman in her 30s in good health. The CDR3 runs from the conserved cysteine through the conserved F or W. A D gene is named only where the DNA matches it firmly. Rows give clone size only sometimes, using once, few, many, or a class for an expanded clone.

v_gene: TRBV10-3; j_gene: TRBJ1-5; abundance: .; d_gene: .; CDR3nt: TGTGCCATCAGTGAGTCCATCAACAATCAGCCCCAGCATTTT; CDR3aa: CAISESINNQPQHF
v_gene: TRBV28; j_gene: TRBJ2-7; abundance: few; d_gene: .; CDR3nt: TGTGCCAGCAGTTTGAACCCCCTTTTGGGGCTCTACGAGCAGTACTTC; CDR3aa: CASSLNPLLGLYEQYF
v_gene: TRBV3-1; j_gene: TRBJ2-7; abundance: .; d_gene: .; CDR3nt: TGTGCCAGCAGCCAAGTACAGGGCTACGAGCAGTACTTC; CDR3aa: CASSQVQGYEQYF
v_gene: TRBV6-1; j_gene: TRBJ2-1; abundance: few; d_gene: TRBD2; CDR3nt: TGTGCCAGCAGTGCCGGACTAGCGGCCAGCTCCTACAATGAGCAGTTCTTC; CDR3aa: CASSAGLAASSYNEQFF
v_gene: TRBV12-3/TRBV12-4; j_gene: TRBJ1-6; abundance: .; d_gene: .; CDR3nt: TGTACCAGCACCTCGGGACACTCATCTTCACCCCTCCACTTT; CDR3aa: CTSTSGHSSSPLHF
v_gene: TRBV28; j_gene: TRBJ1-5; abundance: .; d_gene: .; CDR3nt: TGTGCCAGCAACCAGGCGGATCCGGGTCAGCCCCAGCATTTT; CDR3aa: CASNQADPGQPQHF
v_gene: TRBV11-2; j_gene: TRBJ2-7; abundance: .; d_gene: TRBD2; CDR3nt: TGTGCCAGCAGCTCTCAGGCGGGGGGGACTTACAAGGAGCAGTACTTC; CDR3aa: CASSSQAGGTYKEQYF
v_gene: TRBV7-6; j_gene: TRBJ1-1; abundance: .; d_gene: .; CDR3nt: TGTGCCAGCAGCGCAGTAGTTGGTACTGAAGCTTTCTTT; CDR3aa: CASSAVVGTEAFF
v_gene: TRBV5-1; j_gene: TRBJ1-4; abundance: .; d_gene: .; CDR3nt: TGCGCCAGCAGTGACGGGCGGGCTGAAAAACTGTTTTTT; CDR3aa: CASSDGRAEKLFF
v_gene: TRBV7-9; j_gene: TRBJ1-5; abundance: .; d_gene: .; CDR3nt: TGTGCCAGCAGCTTCATTGATGAGCCCCAGCATTTT; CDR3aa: CASSFIDEPQHF
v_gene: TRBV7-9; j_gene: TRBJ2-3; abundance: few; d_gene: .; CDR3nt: TGTGCCAGCAGCTCAGACCCGAGCGCAGATGCGCAGTATTTT; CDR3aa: CASSSDPSADAQYF
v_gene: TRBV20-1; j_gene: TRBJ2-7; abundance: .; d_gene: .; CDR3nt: TGCAGTGCTAGAAACTCACGGGGATTGGGTTACAATGAGCAGTACTTC; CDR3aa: CSARNSRGLGYNEQYF
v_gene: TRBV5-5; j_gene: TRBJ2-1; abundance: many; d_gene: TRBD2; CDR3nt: TGTGCCAGCAGCTCAAGAACTAGCGGGGATTACAATGAGCAGTTCTTC; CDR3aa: CASSSRTSGDYNEQFF
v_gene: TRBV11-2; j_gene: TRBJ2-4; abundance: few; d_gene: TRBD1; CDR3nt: TGTGCCAGCAGCTTATCTTCAGGGGGCAGCATTCAGTACTTC; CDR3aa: CASSLSSGGSIQYF
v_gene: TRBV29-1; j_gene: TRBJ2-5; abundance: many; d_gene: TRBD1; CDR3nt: TGCAGCGTTTGGACAGGGCCGGCAGAGACCCAGTACTTC; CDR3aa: CSVWTGPAETQYF
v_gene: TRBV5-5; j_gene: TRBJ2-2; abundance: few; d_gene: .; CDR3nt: TGTGCCAGCAGCTTGGGCCCGTCCCCGAACACCGGGGAGCTGTTTTTT; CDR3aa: CASSLGPSPNTGELFF